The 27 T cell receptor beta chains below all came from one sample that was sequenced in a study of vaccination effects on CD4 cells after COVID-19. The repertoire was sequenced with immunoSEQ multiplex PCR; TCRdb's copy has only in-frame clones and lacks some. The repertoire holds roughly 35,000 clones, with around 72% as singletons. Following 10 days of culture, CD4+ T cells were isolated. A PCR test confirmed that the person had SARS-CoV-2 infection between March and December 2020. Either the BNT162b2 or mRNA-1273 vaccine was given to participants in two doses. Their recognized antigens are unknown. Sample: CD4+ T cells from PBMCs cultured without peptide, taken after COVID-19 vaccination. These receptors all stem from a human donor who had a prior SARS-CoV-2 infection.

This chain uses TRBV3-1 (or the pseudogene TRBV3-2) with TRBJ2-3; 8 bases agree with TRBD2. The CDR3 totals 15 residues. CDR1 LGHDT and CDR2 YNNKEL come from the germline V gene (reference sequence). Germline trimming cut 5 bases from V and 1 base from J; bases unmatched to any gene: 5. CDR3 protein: CASSSRGGGTDTQYF. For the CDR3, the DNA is TGTGCCAGCAGCTCCCGGGGGGGTGGCACAGATACGCAGTATTTT.

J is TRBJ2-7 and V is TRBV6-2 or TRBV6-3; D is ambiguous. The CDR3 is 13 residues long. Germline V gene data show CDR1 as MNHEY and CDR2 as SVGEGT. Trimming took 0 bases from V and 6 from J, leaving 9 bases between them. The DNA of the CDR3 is TGTGCCAGCAGTTACTCGATCGCCGGCGAGCAGTACTTC. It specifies CASSYSIAGEQYF.

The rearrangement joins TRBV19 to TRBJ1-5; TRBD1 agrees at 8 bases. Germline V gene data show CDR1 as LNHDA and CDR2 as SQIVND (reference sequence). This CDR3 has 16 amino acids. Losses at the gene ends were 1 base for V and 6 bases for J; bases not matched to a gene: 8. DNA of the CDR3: TGTGCCAGTAGTATAGGACCTACAGGGGGAGGTCAGCCCCAGCATTTT. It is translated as CASSIGPTGGGQPQHF.

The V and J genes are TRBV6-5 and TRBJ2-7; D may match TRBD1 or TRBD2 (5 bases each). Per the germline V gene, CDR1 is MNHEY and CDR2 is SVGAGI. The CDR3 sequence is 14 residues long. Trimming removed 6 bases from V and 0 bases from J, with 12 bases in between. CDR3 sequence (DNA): TGTGCCAGCAGGACCGGGACCCTCTCCTACGAGCAGTACTTC. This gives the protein CASRTGTLSYEQYF.

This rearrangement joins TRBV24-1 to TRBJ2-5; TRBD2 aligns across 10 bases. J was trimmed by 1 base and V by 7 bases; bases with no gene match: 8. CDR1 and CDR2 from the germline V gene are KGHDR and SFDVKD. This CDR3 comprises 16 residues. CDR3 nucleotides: TGTGCCACCAGGACTAGCGGGCAGCCACCCCAAGAGACCCAGTACTTC. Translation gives CATRTSGQPPQETQYF.

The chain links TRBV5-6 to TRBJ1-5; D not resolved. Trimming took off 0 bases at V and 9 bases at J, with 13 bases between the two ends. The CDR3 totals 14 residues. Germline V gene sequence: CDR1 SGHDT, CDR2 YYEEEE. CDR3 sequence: CASSLGHTYRPQHF. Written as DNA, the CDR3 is TGTGCCAGCAGCTTGGGACATACATATCGGCCCCAGCATTTT.

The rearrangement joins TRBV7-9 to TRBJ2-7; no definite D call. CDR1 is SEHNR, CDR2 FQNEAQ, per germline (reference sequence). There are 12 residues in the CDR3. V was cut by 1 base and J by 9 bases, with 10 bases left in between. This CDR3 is CASSLESWVQYF. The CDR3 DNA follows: TGTGCCAGCAGCTTAGAGTCTTGGGTGCAGTACTTC.

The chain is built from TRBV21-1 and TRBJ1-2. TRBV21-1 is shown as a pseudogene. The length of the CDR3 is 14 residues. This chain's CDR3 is CASSNPSSLNGYTF. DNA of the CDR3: TGTGCCAGCAGCAACCCTTCCTCTTTAAATGGCTACACCTTC.

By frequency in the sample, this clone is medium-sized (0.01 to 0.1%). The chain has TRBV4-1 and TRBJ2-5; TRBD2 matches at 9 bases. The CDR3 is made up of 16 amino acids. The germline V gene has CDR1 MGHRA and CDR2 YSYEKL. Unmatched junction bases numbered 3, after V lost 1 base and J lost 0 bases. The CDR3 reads CASSQGLAEYQETQYF. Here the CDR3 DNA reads TGCGCCAGCAGCCAAGGACTAGCGGAGTACCAAGAGACCCAGTACTTC.

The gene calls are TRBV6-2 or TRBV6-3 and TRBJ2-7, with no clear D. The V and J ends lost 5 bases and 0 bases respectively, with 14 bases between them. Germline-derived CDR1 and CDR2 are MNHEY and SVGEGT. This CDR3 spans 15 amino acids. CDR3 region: CASSPRAWASYEQYF. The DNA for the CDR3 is TGTGCCAGCAGTCCCCGGGCTTGGGCCTCCTACGAGCAGTACTTC.

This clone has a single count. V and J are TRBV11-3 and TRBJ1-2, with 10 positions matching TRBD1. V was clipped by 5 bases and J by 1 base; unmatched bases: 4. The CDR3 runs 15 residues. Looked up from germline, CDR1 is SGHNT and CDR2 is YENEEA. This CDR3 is CASSPGQGDNYGYTF. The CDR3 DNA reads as TGTGCCAGCAGCCCCGGACAGGGGGATAACTATGGCTACACCTTC.

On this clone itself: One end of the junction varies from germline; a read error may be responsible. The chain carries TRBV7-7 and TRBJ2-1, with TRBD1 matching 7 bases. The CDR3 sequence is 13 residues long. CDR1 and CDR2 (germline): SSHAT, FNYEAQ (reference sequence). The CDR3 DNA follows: TGTGCTAGCAGCTCCGGGACAGACAATGAGCAGTTCTTC. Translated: CASSSGTDNEQFF.

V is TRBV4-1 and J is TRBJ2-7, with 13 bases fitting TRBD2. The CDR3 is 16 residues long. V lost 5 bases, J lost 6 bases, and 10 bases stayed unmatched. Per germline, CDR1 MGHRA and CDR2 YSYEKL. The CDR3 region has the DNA TGCGCCAGCAGCATCGGACTAGCGGGGGTAATGGCCGAGCAGTACTTC. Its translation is CASSIGLAGVMAEQYF.

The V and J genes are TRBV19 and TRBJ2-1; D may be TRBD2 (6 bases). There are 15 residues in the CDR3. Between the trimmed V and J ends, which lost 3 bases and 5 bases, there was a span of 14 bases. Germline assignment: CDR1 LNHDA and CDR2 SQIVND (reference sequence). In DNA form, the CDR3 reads TGTGCCAGTAGTATCCAGGGAGGTTTGCACAATGAGCAGTTCTTC. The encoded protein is CASSIQGGLHNEQFF.

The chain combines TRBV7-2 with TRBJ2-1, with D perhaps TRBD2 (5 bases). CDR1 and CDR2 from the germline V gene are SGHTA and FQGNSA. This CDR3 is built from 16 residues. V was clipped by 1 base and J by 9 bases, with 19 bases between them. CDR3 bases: TGTGCCAGCAGCTTAGAGGCTAGCCCTTATGGTGCTGAGCAGTTCTTC. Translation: CASSLEASPYGAEQFF. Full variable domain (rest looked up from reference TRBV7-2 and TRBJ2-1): GAGVSQSPSNKVTEKGKDVELRCDPISGHTALYWYRQSLGQGLEFLIYFQGNSAPDKSGLPSDRFSAERTGGSVSTLTIQRTQQEDSAVYLCASSLEASPYGAEQFFGPGTRLTVL.

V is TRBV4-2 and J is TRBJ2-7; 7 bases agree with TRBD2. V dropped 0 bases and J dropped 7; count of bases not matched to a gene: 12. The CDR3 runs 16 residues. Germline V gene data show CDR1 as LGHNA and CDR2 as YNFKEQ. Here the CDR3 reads CASSQDWLAVVGEQYF. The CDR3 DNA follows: TGTGCCAGCAGCCAAGATTGGCTAGCGGTAGTTGGGGAGCAGTACTTC.

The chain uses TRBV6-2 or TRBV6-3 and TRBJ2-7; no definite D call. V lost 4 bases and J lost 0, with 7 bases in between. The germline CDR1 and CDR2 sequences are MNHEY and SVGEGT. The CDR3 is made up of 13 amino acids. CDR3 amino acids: CASSSGNSYEQYF. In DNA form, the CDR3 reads TGTGCCAGCAGTTCAGGTAACTCCTACGAGCAGTACTTC.

The CDR3 DNA reads TGTGCCAGCAGCTTAAAGGTTCTGGGGTTCTACGAGCAGTACTTC. Its translation: CASSLKVLGFYEQYF. V and J are TRBV7-2 and TRBJ2-7, with D uncertain. Deletions cut 2 bases from V and 3 bases from J, with 14 bases between. Looked up from germline, CDR1 is SGHTA and CDR2 is FQGNSA. The CDR3 has 15 residues.

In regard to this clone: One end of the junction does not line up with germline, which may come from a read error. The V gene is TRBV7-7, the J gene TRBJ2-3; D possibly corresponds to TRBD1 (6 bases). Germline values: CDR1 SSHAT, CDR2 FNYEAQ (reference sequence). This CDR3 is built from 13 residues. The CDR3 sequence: CASSLGGTDTQYF. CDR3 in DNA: TGTGCTAGCAGCTTAGGGGGTACAGATACGCAGTATTTT.

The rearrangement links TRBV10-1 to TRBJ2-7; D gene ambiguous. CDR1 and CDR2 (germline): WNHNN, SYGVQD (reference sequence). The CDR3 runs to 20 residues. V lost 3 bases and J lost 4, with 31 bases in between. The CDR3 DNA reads TGCGCCAGCAGTGAAATTGAACTACCTAGGTGGGTTGGTCCCCAGTACGAGCAGTACTTC. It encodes CASSEIELPRWVGPQYEQYF.

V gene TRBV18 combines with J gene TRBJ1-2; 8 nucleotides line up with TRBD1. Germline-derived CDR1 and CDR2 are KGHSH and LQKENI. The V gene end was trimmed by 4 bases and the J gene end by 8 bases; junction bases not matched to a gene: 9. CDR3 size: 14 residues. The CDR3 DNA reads TGTGCCAGCTCACGCACCGGGACAGGTTGGGGCTACACCTTC. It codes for CASSRTGTGWGYTF.

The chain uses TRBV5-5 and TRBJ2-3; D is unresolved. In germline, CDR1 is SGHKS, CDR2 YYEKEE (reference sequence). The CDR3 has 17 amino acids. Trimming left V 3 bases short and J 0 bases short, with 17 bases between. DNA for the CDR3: TGTGCCAGCAGCTCCCACCCCCGCGGATCTAGCACAGATACGCAGTATTTT. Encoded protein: CASSSHPRGSSTDTQYF.

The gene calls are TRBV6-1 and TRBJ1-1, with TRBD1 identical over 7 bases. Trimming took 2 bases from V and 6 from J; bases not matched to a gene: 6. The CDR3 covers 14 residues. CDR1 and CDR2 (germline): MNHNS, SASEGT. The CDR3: CASSEFGRGAEAFF. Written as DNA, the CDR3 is TGTGCCAGCAGTGAATTCGGCAGGGGGGCTGAAGCTTTCTTT.

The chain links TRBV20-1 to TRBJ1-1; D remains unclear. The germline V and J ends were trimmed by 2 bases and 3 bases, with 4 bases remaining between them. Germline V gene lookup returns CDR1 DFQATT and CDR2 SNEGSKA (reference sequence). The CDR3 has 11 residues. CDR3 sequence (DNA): TGCAGTGCTAGACGGGACACTGAAGCTTTCTTT. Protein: CSARRDTEAFF.

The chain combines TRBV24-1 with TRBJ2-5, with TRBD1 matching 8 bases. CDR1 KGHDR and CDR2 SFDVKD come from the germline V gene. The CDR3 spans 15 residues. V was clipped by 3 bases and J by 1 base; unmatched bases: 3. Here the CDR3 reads CATSDPGTGQETQYF. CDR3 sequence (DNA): TGTGCCACCAGTGATCCCGGGACAGGCCAAGAGACCCAGTACTTC.

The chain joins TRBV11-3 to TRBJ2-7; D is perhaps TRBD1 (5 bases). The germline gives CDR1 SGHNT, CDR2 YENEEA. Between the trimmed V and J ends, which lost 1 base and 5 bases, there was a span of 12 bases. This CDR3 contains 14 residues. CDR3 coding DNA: TGTGCCAGCAGCTTAGTAGGGGTCATTAACGAGCAGTACTTC. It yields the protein CASSLVGVINEQYF.

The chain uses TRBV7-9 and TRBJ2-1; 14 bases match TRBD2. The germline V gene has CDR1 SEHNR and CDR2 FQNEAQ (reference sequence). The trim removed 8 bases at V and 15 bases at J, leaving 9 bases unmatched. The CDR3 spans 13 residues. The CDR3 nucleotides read TGTGCCAGCGAAGGGACTAGCGGGGGTAGGTGGTTCTTC. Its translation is CASEGTSGGRWFF. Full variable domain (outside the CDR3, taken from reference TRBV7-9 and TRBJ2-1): DTGVSQNPRHKITKRGQNVTFRCDPISEHNRLYWYRQTLGQGPEFLTYFQNEAQLEKSRLLSDRFSAERPKGSFSTLEIQRTEQGDSAMYLCASEGTSGGRWFFGPGTRLTVL.